These 16 T cell receptor beta chains were all obtained from the same sample, sequenced in a study of regulatory T cells in long-lasting Graves disease. Library construction for TCR beta used iRepertoire HTBI primers and Arm-PCR of CDR3 regions. Using its own MiXCR run on the multiplex PCR reads, TCRdb lists one record per CDR3 protein. The sample consists of 530,000 or so distinct CDR3 sequences, about 16% of them appearing once. Specified time point: newly diagnosed GD, antithyroid drugs for less than 3 months. The TCR library was made from RNA that had been extracted from PBMCs in TRIzol. The same data also contributed to another study, on T cells in Graves' hyperthyroidism and ophthalmopathy.

Here the sequenced sample was peripheral blood mononuclear cells (PBMCs), taken at new diagnosis, from a patient treated with antithyroid drugs. The receptors were sampled from a man aged 18 to 30 with Graves disease.

The V and J genes are TRBV24-1 and TRBJ2-5, with D perhaps TRBD1 or TRBD2 (5 bases each). The CDR3 runs to 16 residues. V shed 12 bases and J shed 0 bases, with 22 bases lying between them. Looked up from germline, CDR1 is KGHDR and CDR2 is SFDVKD. The CDR3 protein is CAASAGGMGHQETQYF. CDR3 DNA sequence: TGTGCCGCCTCAGCTGGGGGAATGGGGCACCAAGAGACCCAGTACTTC.

This clonotype was counted many times. J is TRBJ2-3 and V is TRBV6-1, with D perhaps given as TRBD1 or TRBD2 (5 bases each). This CDR3 is built from 13 residues. Germline loops: CDR1 MNHNS, CDR2 SASEGT. Trimming stripped 7 bases from V and 10 bases from J, with 18 bases between. CDR3 sequence (DNA): TGTGCCAGCACCTCCGCCAGGCAGGGAGCGCAGTATTTT. Its translation is CASTSARQGAQYF.

V usage is TRBV10-3 and J usage is TRBJ1-5; TRBD1 aligns across 9 bases. The germline V gene encodes CDR1 ENHRY and CDR2 SYGVKD. The length of the CDR3 is 15 residues. Trimming took 7 bases from V and 9 from J; bases not matched to a gene: 13. CDR3 sequence reads: CAIMKGQGTYRPQHF. Written as DNA, the CDR3 is TGTGCCATCATGAAGGGACAGGGTACATATCGGCCCCAGCATTTT.

V and J are TRBV19 and TRBJ2-1; 7 positions agree with TRBD2. The CDR3 extends over 16 amino acids. Losses at the gene ends were 8 bases for V and 4 bases for J; bases not matched to a gene: 14. CDR1 is LNHDA, CDR2 SQIVND, per germline (reference sequence). CDR3 in DNA: TGTGCCAGTGTGGGGAGCGGGACCGTCACATACAATGAGCAGTTCTTC. The encoded protein is CASVGSGTVTYNEQFF.

V usage is TRBV5-4 and J usage is TRBJ2-6, with D possibly TRBD2 on 5 matching bases. Germline lookup yields CDR1 SGHNT and CDR2 YYREEE (reference sequence). CDR3 size: 15 residues. V was trimmed by 5 bases and J by 2 bases, leaving 11 bases between them. The CDR3 spells CASRTSGTGANVLTF. In DNA, the CDR3 is TGTGCCAGCAGGACCTCGGGGACTGGGGCCAACGTCCTGACTTTC. Full variable domain (missing parts from reference TRBV5-4 and TRBJ2-6): ETGVTQSPTHLIKTRGQQVTLRCSSQSGHNTVSWYQQALGQGPQFIFQYYREEENGRGNFPPRFSGLQFPNYSSELNVNALELDDSALYLCASRTSGTGANVLTFGAGSRLTVL.

This chain connects TRBV12-3 or TRBV12-4 to TRBJ1-5, with D possibly TRBD1 on 6 matching bases. V dropped 6 bases and J dropped 7 bases, with 13 bases sitting between them. This CDR3 is 13 amino acids long. The CDR3 loop is CASSRGILQPQHF. The CDR3 DNA is TGTGCCAGCAGCAGGGGTATTTTGCAGCCCCAGCATTTT.

Concerning this clonotype itself: A much bigger clone sits one base away, suggesting this may be a read error. The V call is TRBV7-2, the J call TRBJ2-3; D is uncertain. The germline gives CDR1 SGHTA, CDR2 FQGNSA. The CDR3 consists of 15 residues. V gave up 6 bases and J gave up 3 bases, with 16 bases separating them. The CDR3 DNA reads TGTGCCAGCAGTACTTATCCACGGGCTACAGATACGCAGTATTTT. Translating it yields CASSTYPRATDTQYF.

The chain uses TRBV19 and TRBJ1-5, with 10 bases identical to TRBD1. The CDR3 covers 15 residues. J lost 3 bases, V lost 5 bases, and 4 bases had no gene match. Germline CDR1 LNHDA, CDR2 SQIVND (reference sequence). In DNA form, the CDR3 reads TGTGCCAGTAGTGATGGACAGGGGGACAATCAGCCCCAGCATTTT. Translation: CASSDGQGDNQPQHF.

This clonotype was observed many times. J is TRBJ2-1 and V is TRBV12-3 or TRBV12-4; D is unresolved. This CDR3 has 13 residues. Trimming removed 0 bases at V and 6 bases at J, with 6 bases between. The CDR3 loop reads CASSLALGNEQFF. The CDR3 DNA reads as TGTGCCAGCAGTTTAGCTTTAGGCAATGAGCAGTTCTTC.

A remark on this clonotype: A single base separates this from a much larger clone, so it may be a read error. The chain joins TRBV28 to TRBJ1-1, with TRBD1 matching 9 bases. Trimming removed 10 bases from V and 11 bases from J; junction bases left unmatched: 14. The CDR3 length is 13 residues. Germline V gives CDR1 MDHEN, CDR2 SYDVKM. CDR3 nucleotides: TGTGCCAACAGGGAAATACAGGGGGCTGGGGCTTTCTTT. Amino acids: CANREIQGAGAFF.

This clonotype was seen a few times. The gene calls are TRBV11-3 and TRBJ2-2; D is possibly TRBD1 or TRBD2 (5 bases each). Trimming removed 4 bases at V and 5 bases at J, with 17 bases between. Germline V CDR1 and CDR2: SGHNT, YENEEA. There are 16 residues in the CDR3. The CDR3 sequence is CASSWRRAGRTGELFF. As DNA, the CDR3 is TGTGCCAGCAGCTGGCGCCGGGCAGGGAGAACCGGGGAGCTGTTTTTT.

This clonotype occurred a few times. The J gene is TRBJ2-5, the V gene TRBV4-1; 7 nucleotides agree with TRBD1. Germline CDR1 MGHRA, CDR2 YSYEKL. J was trimmed by 4 bases and V by 1 base; bases with no gene match: 15. The CDR3 length is 18 residues. The CDR3 loop is CASSQVVPGQSVIETQYF. The CDR3 DNA sequence: TGCGCCAGCAGCCAAGTGGTTCCGGGACAGTCCGTCATAGAGACCCAGTACTTC.

This clonotype was picked up many times. This rearrangement joins TRBV7-2 to TRBJ2-3; 8 bases fit TRBD1. Germline V lookup: CDR1 SGHTA, CDR2 FQGNSA. The CDR3 is 14 residues long. The J segment lost 6 bases and the V segment lost 5 bases, leaving 7 bases of the junction unmatched. The CDR3 spells CASSTSTGVDTQYF. The CDR3 DNA sequence: TGTGCCAGCAGCACTTCGACAGGGGTGGATACGCAGTATTTT.

This clonotype was observed many times. The V gene is TRBV27, the J gene TRBJ2-1; TRBD2 matches at 13 bases. CDR1 is MNHEY and CDR2 is SMNVEV in the germline V gene (reference sequence). V shed 0 bases, J shed 8 bases, and the junction held 4 bases outside the gene matches. The CDR3 length is 16 residues. The CDR3 reads CASSLSGLAGVHEQFF. The CDR3 bases are TGTGCCAGCAGTTTATCAGGACTAGCGGGAGTACATGAGCAGTTCTTC.

This clonotype was seen many times. The chain uses TRBV19 and TRBJ2-1, with 7 bases aligning to TRBD2. This CDR3 region has 17 residues. V trimming: 3 bases; J trimming: 5 bases; junction bases outside the gene matches: 13. Per germline, CDR1 LNHDA and CDR2 SQIVND (reference sequence). For the CDR3, the DNA is TGTGCCAGTAGTATCAGCCTGGGGCGGGAGTGGCACAATGAGCAGTTCTTC. This translates into CASSISLGREWHNEQFF.

This clonotype came up many times. CDR3 nucleotides: TGTGCCAGCAGCCCAGGGGAATCCGGCACTGAAGCTTTCTTT. Translation: CASSPGESGTEAFF. The chain is built from TRBV11-2 and TRBJ1-1; TRBD1 is a possible D gene (6 bases). CDR3 length: 14 residues. CDR1 SGHAT and CDR2 FQNNGV come from the germline V gene. V lost 5 bases and J 4 bases, leaving 14 bases between the germline ends.